Listed below are T cell receptor beta chains from one sample, sequenced in a study of T cells after yellow fever vaccination. TCRdb re-analysed the 5' RACE reads in MiXCR, keeping a single row per CDR3 protein. The sample contains approximately 550,000 distinct CDR3 sequences, 15% to 20% of which appear only once. The material was PBMCs, obtained 15 days after the yellow fever booster vaccination. Source of these receptors: a man in his thirties or forties who received the YFV17D yellow fever vaccine. The CDR3 runs from the conserved cysteine through the conserved F or W. A clone size is listed for some rows: how often the clone was seen (once, few, many), or a class if it is expanded.

CDR3	size	V	J
CASSLAGGRGDSYNEQFF	few	TRBV5-1	TRBJ2-1
CASSLATEGSQFF	few	TRBV5-4	TRBJ2-1
CATSTKTGAGEKLFF	few	TRBV15	TRBJ1-4
CASSQEWRDTEAFF	few	TRBV4-1	TRBJ1-1
CASSKSAHSTDTQYF	NA	TRBV7-2	TRBJ2-3
CASSPSGGDYEQYF	few	TRBV7-9	TRBJ2-7
CSVHSSSGANVLTF	few	TRBV29-1	TRBJ2-6
CASSLTRSGAGELFF	NA	TRBV7-9	TRBJ2-2
CASKRRAGTNVLTF	NA	TRBV9	TRBJ2-6
CASRRLGTRETQYF	NA	TRBV27	TRBJ2-5
CASSPPVGAGVVGHEQFF	NA	TRBV18	TRBJ2-1
CASSPPAQSQVGTQYF	NA	TRBV18	TRBJ2-5
CASSSPGATYYEQYF	NA	TRBV7-9	TRBJ2-7
CAIRPAGSYNEQFF	few	TRBV10-3	TRBJ2-1
CASNQAGQGRDEQYF	few	TRBV27	TRBJ2-7
CASSLHRTSGRADTQYF	few	TRBV2	TRBJ2-3
CASSLGLGQAFYEQYF	NA	TRBV11-2	TRBJ2-7
CASSLTLAGGPESAYEQYF	many	TRBV11-2	TRBJ2-7
CSARDLGENTDTQYF	NA	TRBV20-1	TRBJ2-3
CSARSGASYNEQFF	few	TRBV20-1	TRBJ2-1
CASSLEWGTGELFF	NA	TRBV7-3	TRBJ2-2
CASSPSWDTSNQPQHF	NA	TRBV18	TRBJ1-5
CSARRAPSSYNEQFF	few	TRBV20-1	TRBJ2-1
CANQQGPRGEQFF	NA	TRBV10-3	TRBJ2-1
CASSQGYSTAQPQHF	NA	TRBV5-6	TRBJ1-5
CAWSLASNQPQHF	few	TRBV30	TRBJ1-5
CASSPTPTSVGRWDTQYF	NA	TRBV11-2	TRBJ2-3
CASSSAPAKGNEQYF	NA	TRBV5-1	TRBJ2-7
CASSFEGKNGYTF	NA	TRBV12-3/TRBV12-4	TRBJ1-2
CSVGGGMGPSTYEQYF	few	TRBV29-1	TRBJ2-7
CATRMGQFF	NA	TRBV24-1	TRBJ2-1
CASSLTVAGVVNEQFF	NA	TRBV5-6	TRBJ2-1
CASSWTGGAGYTQYF	few	TRBV7-2	TRBJ2-3
CASSYPTGGRRVEQFF	NA	TRBV5-4	TRBJ2-1
CASSLGLAGISYEQYF	few	TRBV5-1	TRBJ2-7
CATAGGLVTEAFF	few	TRBV6-1	TRBJ1-1
CASLGTRRAEQFF	NA	TRBV12-3/TRBV12-4	TRBJ2-1
CASTATGGPRNEQFF	NA	TRBV6-2/TRBV6-3	TRBJ2-1
CASSFWAGDSYEQYF	NA	TRBV12-3/TRBV12-4	TRBJ2-7
CAIRGAGTDTQYF	NA	TRBV6-1	TRBJ2-3
CASSWGPTGSYEQYF	once	TRBV28	TRBJ2-7
CASSYGHPEDTGELFF	NA	TRBV6-5	TRBJ2-2
CASRQGLGDTQYF	NA	TRBV5-1	TRBJ2-3
CASSKERTGNEQYF	few	TRBV21-1	TRBJ2-7
CASTSDRVTYNEQFF	NA	TRBV7-9	TRBJ2-1
CATSVGLAGYNEQFF	few	TRBV15	TRBJ2-1
CASSSLSGSTWETQYF	few	TRBV27	TRBJ2-5
CASNLGPRANQPQHF	few	TRBV5-5	TRBJ1-5
CASSVGTGNQPQHF	few	TRBV7-9	TRBJ1-5